One and the same sample provided the 2 T cell receptor beta chains below, sequenced in a study of blood T cells in healthy people across ages. The second PCR ran 7 to 11 cycles with a sample-barcoded 5' primer and J-beta primers. Via MiXCR, TCRdb re-called the 5' RACE reads, giving one row per CDR3 protein. The sample yields about 1 million distinct CDR3 sequences, under 55% seen once. The specimen was blood. Every receptor here comes from a woman between 55 and 75 years old in good health.

The chain carries TRBV6-2 or TRBV6-3 and TRBJ2-7; 8 bases align to TRBD1. Germline V gene data show CDR1 as MNHEY and CDR2 as SVGEGT. The CDR3 length is 14 residues. Losses at the gene ends were 7 bases for V and 7 bases for J; bases not matched to a gene: 12. The CDR3 DNA is TGTGCCAGCAACCTTGGACAGGGACTGCGGGAGCAGTACTTC. It specifies CASNLGQGLREQYF.

V is TRBV28 and J is TRBJ2-5; 7 nucleotides align to TRBD1. V lost 3 bases to trimming and J lost 11 bases; unmatched junction nucleotides: 9. Per the germline V gene, CDR1 is MDHEN and CDR2 is SYDVKM. This CDR3 has 13 residues. In DNA form, the CDR3 reads TGTGCCAGCAGTTTTATACAGGGGAATCAGCAGTACTTC. Amino acid sequence: CASSFIQGNQQYF. Filled out from reference TRBV28 and TRBJ2-5, the complete variable domain reads DVKVTQSSRYLVKRTGEKVFLECVQDMDHENMFWYRQDPGLGLRLIYFSYDVKMKEKGDIPEGYSVSREKKERFSLILESASTNQTSMYLCASSFIQGNQQYFGPGTRLLVL.